This section outlines one TCR beta chain sequence together with its context. The antigen is undetermined. Trimming cost V 6 bases and J 0 bases; bases outside gene matches: 2. Germline V gene data show CDR1 as WSHSY and CDR2 as SAAADI. The CDR3 extends over 13 amino acids. Alongside a J-beta primer mix, a sample-barcoded 5' primer served in a second PCR lasting 7 to 11 cycles. Samples each returned at least 3 million CDR3-containing paired-end reads. TCRdb re-analysed the 5' RACE reads in MiXCR, keeping a single row per CDR3 protein. The sample lists about 1.5 million distinct CDR3 sequences; 42% were seen once. The sample belongs to a study of blood T cells in healthy people across ages. Whole-study context: About one barcoded beta molecule per two T cells was the capture yield of template switching. Study outcomes and limitations: Roughly linearly, TCR beta diversity per million T cells fell as age increased.

The rearrangement links TRBV10-2 to TRBJ2-7; 7 nucleotides agree with TRBD2. Source material: blood. This TCR was recovered from a woman between 18 and 29 years old in good health. Here the CDR3 DNA reads TGCGCCAGCAGATGGACTAGCTCCTACGAGCAGTACTTC. It translates to CASRWTSSYEQYF.